This T cell receptor (beta chain) comes out of a study of neurological immune-mediated disorders. This clonotype was seen ten or more times. CDR1 and CDR2 (germline): MDHEN, SYDVKM. V gave up 1 base and J gave up 0 bases; unmatched junction bases: 10. This CDR3 has 19 amino acids. Specified time point: technical triplicate 3. TCRdb recomputed calls from the 5' RACE reads with MiXCR, one row per CDR3 protein. Of about 44,000 distinct CDR3 sequences in the sample, roughly a fifth were seen once. This rearrangement joins TRBV28 to TRBJ2-4; 9 positions match TRBD2. The origin of this receptor is a man aged 55-75 years with HTLV-1-associated myelopathy (HAM/TSP). The sample was PBMCs. CDR3 sequence reads: CASSLFAGGPRLAKNIQYF. For the CDR3, the DNA is TGTGCCAGCAGTTTATTTGCGGGAGGGCCGAGATTAGCCAAAAACATTCAGTACTTC.